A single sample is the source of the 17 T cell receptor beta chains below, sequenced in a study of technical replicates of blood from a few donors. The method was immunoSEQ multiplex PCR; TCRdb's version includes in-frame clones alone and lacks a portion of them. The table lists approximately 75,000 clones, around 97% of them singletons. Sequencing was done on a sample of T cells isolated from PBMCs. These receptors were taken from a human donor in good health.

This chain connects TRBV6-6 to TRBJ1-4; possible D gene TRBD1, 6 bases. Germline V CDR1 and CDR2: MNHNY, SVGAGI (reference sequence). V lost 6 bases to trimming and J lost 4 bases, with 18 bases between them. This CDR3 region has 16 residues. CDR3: CASRGHRGGGNEKLFF. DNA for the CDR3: TGTGCCAGCAGGGGTCACCGAGGGGGTGGTAATGAAAAACTGTTTTTT.

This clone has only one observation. The CDR3 loop is CASSMGLAGENEQFF. In nucleotides, the CDR3 is TGTGCCAGCAGCATGGGACTAGCGGGAGAAAATGAGCAGTTCTTC. The chain uses TRBV7-8 and TRBJ2-1, with 14 bases matching TRBD2. The V segment lost 5 bases and the J segment 7 bases; nucleotides outside the gene matches: 4. The CDR3 has 15 residues. Germline CDR1 reads SGHVS; CDR2 reads FQNEAQ.

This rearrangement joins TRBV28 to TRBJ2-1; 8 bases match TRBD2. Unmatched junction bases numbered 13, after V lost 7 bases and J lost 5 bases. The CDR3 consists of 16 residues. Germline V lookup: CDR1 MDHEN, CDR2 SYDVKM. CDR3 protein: CASTFAGTSIDNEQFF. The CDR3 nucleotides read TGTGCCAGCACCTTCGCGGGGACTAGTATAGACAATGAGCAGTTCTTC. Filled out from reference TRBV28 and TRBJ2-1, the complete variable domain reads DVKVTQSSRYLVKRTGEKVFLECVQDMDHENMFWYRQDPGLGLRLIYFSYDVKMKEKGDIPEGYSVSREKKERFSLILESASTNQTSMYLCASTFAGTSIDNEQFFGPGTRLTVL.

DNA of the CDR3: TGTGCCAGCAGCCAACGCCGGGACAATTCCTACGAGCAGTACTTC. It yields the protein CASSQRRDNSYEQYF. This chain connects TRBV7-6 to TRBJ2-7; D possibly corresponds to TRBD1 (6 bases). V lost 5 bases and J lost 1, with 15 bases in between. The CDR3 runs 15 residues. CDR1 and CDR2 (germline): SGHVS, FNYEAQ.

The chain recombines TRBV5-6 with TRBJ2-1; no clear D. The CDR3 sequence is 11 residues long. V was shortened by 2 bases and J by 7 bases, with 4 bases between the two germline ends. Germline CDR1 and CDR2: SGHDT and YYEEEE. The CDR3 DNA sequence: TGTGCCAGCAGCTTCTTGAATGAGCAGTTCTTC. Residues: CASSFLNEQFF.

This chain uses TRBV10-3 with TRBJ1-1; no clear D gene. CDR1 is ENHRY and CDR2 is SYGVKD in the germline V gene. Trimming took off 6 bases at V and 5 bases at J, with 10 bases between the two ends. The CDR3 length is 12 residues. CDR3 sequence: CAISARYTEAFF. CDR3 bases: TGTGCCATCAGCGCCCGGTATACTGAAGCTTTCTTT.

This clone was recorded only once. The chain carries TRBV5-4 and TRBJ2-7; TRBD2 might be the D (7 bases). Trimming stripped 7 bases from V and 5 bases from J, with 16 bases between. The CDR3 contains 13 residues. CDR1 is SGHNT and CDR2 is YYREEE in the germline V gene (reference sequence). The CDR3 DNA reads TGTGCCAGCGCCTCCGGGGGGCATGACGAGCAGTACTTC. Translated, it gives CASASGGHDEQYF.

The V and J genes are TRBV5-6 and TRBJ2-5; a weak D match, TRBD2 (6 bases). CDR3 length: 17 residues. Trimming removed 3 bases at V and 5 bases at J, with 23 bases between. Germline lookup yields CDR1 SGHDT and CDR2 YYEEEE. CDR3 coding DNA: TGTGCCAGCAGCTGGATGGGGACTCTCCGCGGAGGGGAGACCCAGTACTTC. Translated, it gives CASSWMGTLRGGETQYF.

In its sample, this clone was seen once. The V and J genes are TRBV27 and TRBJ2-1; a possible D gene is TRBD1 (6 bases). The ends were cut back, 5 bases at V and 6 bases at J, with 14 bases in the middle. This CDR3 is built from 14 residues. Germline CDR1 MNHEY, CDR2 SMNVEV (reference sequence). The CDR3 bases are TGTGCCAGCAGTCTCCAACGACAGGTCAATGAGCAGTTCTTC. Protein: CASSLQRQVNEQFF.

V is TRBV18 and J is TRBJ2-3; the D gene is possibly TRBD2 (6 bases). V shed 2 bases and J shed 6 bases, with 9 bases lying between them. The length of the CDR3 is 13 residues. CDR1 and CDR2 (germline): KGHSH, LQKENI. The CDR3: CASSPAEGDTQYF. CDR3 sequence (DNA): TGTGCCAGCTCACCAGCGGAGGGGGATACGCAGTATTTT. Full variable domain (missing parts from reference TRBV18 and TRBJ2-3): NAGVMQNPRHLVRRRGQEARLRCSPMKGHSHVYWYRQLPEEGLKFMVYLQKENIIDESGMPKERFSAEFPKEGPSILRIQQVVRGDSAAYFCASSPAEGDTQYFGPGTRLTVL.

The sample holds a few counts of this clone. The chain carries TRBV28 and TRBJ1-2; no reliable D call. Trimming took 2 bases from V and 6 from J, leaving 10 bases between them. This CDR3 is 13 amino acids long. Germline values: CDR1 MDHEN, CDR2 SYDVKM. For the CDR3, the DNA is TGTGCCAGCAGTTTACAGATCACAAATGGCTACACCTTC. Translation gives CASSLQITNGYTF.

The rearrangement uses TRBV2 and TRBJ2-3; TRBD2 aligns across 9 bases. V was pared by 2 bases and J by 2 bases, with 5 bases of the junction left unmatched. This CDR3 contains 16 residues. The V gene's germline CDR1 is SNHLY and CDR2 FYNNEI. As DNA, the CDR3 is TGTGCCAGCAGTGAAATAGGCGGGAGGGCCACAGATACGCAGTATTTT. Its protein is CASSEIGGRATDTQYF.

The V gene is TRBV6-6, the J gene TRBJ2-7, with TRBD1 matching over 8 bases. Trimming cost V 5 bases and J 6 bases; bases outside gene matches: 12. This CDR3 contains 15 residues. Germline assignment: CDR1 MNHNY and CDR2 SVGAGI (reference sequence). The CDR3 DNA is TGTGCCAGCAGTAAACAGGGGGTTCGGGACTCCGAGCAGTACTTC. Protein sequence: CASSKQGVRDSEQYF.

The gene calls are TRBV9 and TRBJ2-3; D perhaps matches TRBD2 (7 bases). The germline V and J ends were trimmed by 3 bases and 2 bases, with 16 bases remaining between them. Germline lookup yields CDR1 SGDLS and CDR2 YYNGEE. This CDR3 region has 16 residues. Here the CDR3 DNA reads TGTGCCAGCAGCGACTATTACGGGGGGCTCACAGATACGCAGTATTTT. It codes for CASSDYYGGLTDTQYF.

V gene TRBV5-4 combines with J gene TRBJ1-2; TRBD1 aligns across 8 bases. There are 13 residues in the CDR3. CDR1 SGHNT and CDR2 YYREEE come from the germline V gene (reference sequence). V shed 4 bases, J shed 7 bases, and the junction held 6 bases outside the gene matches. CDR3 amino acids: CASSLGGQGGYTF. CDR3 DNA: TGTGCCAGCAGCCTGGGTGGACAGGGTGGCTACACCTTC.

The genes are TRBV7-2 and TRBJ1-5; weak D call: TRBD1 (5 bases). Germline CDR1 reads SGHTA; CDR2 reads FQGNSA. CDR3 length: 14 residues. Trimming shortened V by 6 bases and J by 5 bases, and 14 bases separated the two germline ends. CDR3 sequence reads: CASSSGLIDQPQHF. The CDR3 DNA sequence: TGTGCCAGCAGTTCGGGACTGATCGATCAGCCCCAGCATTTT.

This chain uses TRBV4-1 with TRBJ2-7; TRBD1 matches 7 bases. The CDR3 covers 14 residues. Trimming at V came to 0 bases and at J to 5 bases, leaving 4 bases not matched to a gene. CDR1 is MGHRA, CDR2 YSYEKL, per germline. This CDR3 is CASSQETGLDEQYF. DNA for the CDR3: TGCGCCAGCAGCCAAGAGACAGGGCTTGACGAGCAGTACTTC.